This passage covers 18 T cell receptor beta chains from one sample sequenced in a study of shared clonotypes between healthy human individuals. Assay used: immunoSEQ multiplex PCR; TCRdb lists only in-frame clones, some missing. The sample lists almost 750,000 clones, 55% to 80% occurring once. Sequenced input: memory CD4+ T cells sorted from blood. The subset was: CD45RA-negative fraction. The receptor source for this set is a woman between 25 and 40 years old in good health.

In its sample, this clone was seen a few times. The chain is built from TRBV9 and TRBJ1-2; D perhaps matches TRBD1 (6 bases). V was trimmed by 0 bases and J by 4 bases, leaving 10 bases between them. The germline gives CDR1 SGDLS, CDR2 YYNGEE. The CDR3 is made up of 14 amino acids. For the CDR3, the DNA is TGTGCCAGCAGCGTAGGATCAGGGGTCTATGGCTACACCTTC. Its translation is CASSVGSGVYGYTF.

This clone was seen a few times. The chain recombines TRBV6-5 with TRBJ2-1; 8 bases fit TRBD2. This CDR3 is built from 16 residues. Germline V gives CDR1 MNHEY, CDR2 SVGAGI. V was clipped by 3 bases and J by 7 bases; unmatched bases: 11. CDR3 DNA sequence: TGTGCCAGCAGTTATCTCCTTAGCGGGACCGCGAATGAGCAGTTCTTC. Its protein product is CASSYLLSGTANEQFF.

Notes on this clone: This sample includes further DNA sequences coding for the same CDR3. This chain joins TRBV5-1 and TRBJ1-3; D might be TRBD1 (5 bases). Trimming left V 1 base short and J 3 bases short, with 11 bases between. This CDR3 is 15 amino acids long. The germline gives CDR1 SGHRS, CDR2 YFSETQ. The CDR3 reads CASSLQGSHGNTIYF. For the CDR3, the DNA is TGCGCCAGCAGCTTGCAGGGAAGCCATGGAAACACCATATATTTT.

This clone was counted between two and nine times. CDR3 residues: CASSSKVQTTNVLGYGYTF. As DNA, the CDR3 is TGTGCCAGCAGCTCAAAGGTTCAAACGACAAATGTTTTGGGGTACGGCTACACCTTC. V gene TRBV7-8 combines with J gene TRBJ1-2; D is undetermined. Looked up from germline, CDR1 is SGHVS and CDR2 is FQNEAQ. The V end was cut by 4 bases, the J end by 8 bases, with 32 bases between. CDR3 length: 19 residues.

This clone has just a few counts. Other DNA sequences in the sample encode the same CDR3. This chain uses TRBV18 with TRBJ1-1; D remains ambiguous. Germline CDR1 reads KGHSH; CDR2 reads LQKENI. The CDR3 is 13 residues long. The germline V and J ends were trimmed by 3 bases and 1 base, with 6 bases remaining between them. CDR3 bases: TGTGCCAGCTCACCGAATGGGAACACTGAAGCTTTCTTT. Encoded protein: CASSPNGNTEAFF. The full variable domain, completed using reference TRBV18 and TRBJ1-1, is NAGVMQNPRHLVRRRGQEARLRCSPMKGHSHVYWYRQLPEEGLKFMVYLQKENIIDESGMPKERFSAEFPKEGPSILRIQQVVRGDSAAYFCASSPNGNTEAFFGQGTRLTVV.

This clone was observed a few times. The V call is TRBV30, the J call TRBJ2-5, with 9 bases fitting TRBD1. The V and J ends lost 5 bases and 7 bases, in that order; junction bases with no gene match: 11. The CDR3 extends over 14 amino acids. Germline V gene data show CDR1 as GTSNPN and CDR2 as SVGIG (reference sequence). The CDR3 DNA reads as TGTGCCTGGGTGGGACAGGGTGGTCGGGGGACCCAGTACTTC. This sequence encodes CAWVGQGGRGTQYF.

This chain links TRBV5-1 with TRBJ2-7, with D tentatively TRBD1 (6 bases). The CDR3 has 15 residues. The V end was cut by 3 bases, the J end by 3 bases, with 16 bases between. Germline lookup yields CDR1 SGHRS and CDR2 YFSETQ. CDR3 loop: CASSYEAARGYEQYF. DNA for the CDR3: TGCGCCAGCAGCTACGAGGCAGCCAGGGGCTACGAGCAGTACTTC.

V is TRBV2 and J is TRBJ2-2, with 11 nucleotides matching TRBD2. Germline CDR1 SNHLY, CDR2 FYNNEI. The CDR3 runs 14 residues. Losses at the gene ends were 9 bases for V and 3 bases for J; bases not matched to a gene: 3. For the CDR3, the DNA is TGTGCCAGTACTAGCGGGAGAGACACCGGGGAGCTGTTTTTT. This gives the protein CASTSGRDTGELFF.

The chain has TRBV7-2 and TRBJ2-3; TRBD2 agrees at 11 bases. The germline gives CDR1 SGHTA, CDR2 FQGNSA. J gave up 3 bases and V 3 bases, and 5 bases lay outside the gene matches. This CDR3 spans 16 amino acids. The CDR3 sequence is CASSFTSGGYTDTQYF. In DNA, the CDR3 is TGTGCCAGCAGCTTTACTAGCGGGGGCTATACAGATACGCAGTATTTT.

The V call is TRBV28, the J call TRBJ1-5; weak D call: TRBD1 (6 bases). With 10 bases removed from V and 4 bases from J, the gap between germline ends came to 11 bases. Germline V gene sequence: CDR1 MDHEN, CDR2 SYDVKM. CDR3 size: 12 residues. For the CDR3, the DNA is TGTGCCACAGAGGGGGGTAATCAGCCCCAGCATTTT. Its protein product is CATEGGNQPQHF. Full variable domain (rest looked up from reference TRBV28 and TRBJ1-5): DVKVTQSSRYLVKRTGEKVFLECVQDMDHENMFWYRQDPGLGLRLIYFSYDVKMKEKGDIPEGYSVSREKKERFSLILESASTNQTSMYLCATEGGNQPQHFGDGTRLSIL.

The V gene is TRBV5-1, the J gene TRBJ2-2; no clear D gene. The CDR3 has 14 residues. Germline CDR1 SGHRS, CDR2 YFSETQ. V gave up 7 bases and J gave up 2 bases, with 12 bases separating them. The chain's CDR3 is CASRQQANTGELFF. The CDR3 DNA follows: TGCGCCAGCCGTCAGCAGGCTAACACCGGGGAGCTGTTTTTT.

V gene TRBV30 combines with J gene TRBJ2-5, with 11 positions matching TRBD2. Judging by the DNA end, TRBJ2-7 fits better; the J call may be wrong. The length of the CDR3 is 13 residues. The germline V gene encodes CDR1 GTSNPN and CDR2 SVGIG (reference sequence). This chain's CDR3 is CAWRTSGTYEQYF. The CDR3 region has the DNA TGTGCCTGGAGGACTAGCGGGACCTACGAGCAGTACTTC.

The rearrangement joins TRBV30 to TRBJ2-3; 8 bases agree with TRBD1. V trimming: 6 bases; J trimming: 3 bases; junction bases outside the gene matches: 8. This CDR3 spans 14 amino acids. The germline V gene has CDR1 GTSNPN and CDR2 SVGIG (reference sequence). CDR3: CACPGGAGTDTQYF. The CDR3 DNA reads TGTGCCTGCCCAGGGGGCGCGGGTACAGATACGCAGTATTTT.

This clone turned up a few times. The rearrangement joins TRBV7-9 to TRBJ1-4, with 9 nucleotides matching TRBD1. After removal of 5 bases from V and 7 bases from J, the junction contained 8 bases not matched to a gene. The germline V gene has CDR1 SEHNR and CDR2 FQNEAQ (reference sequence). CDR3 length: 15 amino acids. DNA for the CDR3: TGTGCCAGCAGCCCAGGGGACAGGGATATTGAAAAACTGTTTTTT. Translated: CASSPGDRDIEKLFF.

This rearrangement joins TRBV5-1 to TRBJ1-1, with a weak D call TRBD1 (6 bases). Germline loops: CDR1 SGHRS, CDR2 YFSETQ. This CDR3 has 14 amino acids. V gave up 1 base and J gave up 1 base, with 8 bases separating them. Written as DNA, the CDR3 is TGCGCCAGCAGCTTGCAGGGGACGAACACTGAAGCTTTCTTT. This sequence encodes CASSLQGTNTEAFF.

This clone was found a few times. This specimen includes other DNA sequences encoding the same CDR3. The rearrangement joins TRBV6-6 to TRBJ1-1; D is unclear. Germline V gene lookup returns CDR1 MNHNY and CDR2 SVGAGI (reference sequence). The CDR3 runs to 12 residues. Trimming removed 3 bases at V and 1 base at J, with 3 bases between. DNA for the CDR3: TGTGCCAGCAGTTATCAGAACACTGAAGCTTTCTTT. It codes for CASSYQNTEAFF.

This clone came up a few times. The rearrangement joins TRBV5-1 to TRBJ2-3, with 8 bases matching TRBD2. Germline CDR1 is SGHRS and CDR2 is YFSETQ. Losses at the gene ends were 4 bases for V and 3 bases for J; bases not matched to a gene: 10. The CDR3 contains 16 residues. This chain's CDR3 is CASSGIREGRTDTQYF. The DNA for the CDR3 is TGCGCCAGCAGCGGTATCCGGGAGGGCCGGACAGATACGCAGTATTTT. The full variable domain, with the rest looked up from reference TRBV5-1 and TRBJ2-3, is KAGVTQTPRYLIKTRGQQVTLSCSPISGHRSVSWYQQTPGQGLQFLFEYFSETQRNKGNFPGRFSGRQFSNSRSEMNVSTLELGDSALYLCASSGIREGRTDTQYFGPGTRLTVL.

The rearrangement joins TRBV11-1 to TRBJ2-3; D tentatively fits TRBD1 or TRBD2 (5 bases each). The CDR3 extends over 16 amino acids. The V gene's germline CDR1 is SGHAT and CDR2 FQDESV (reference sequence). Trimming stripped 4 bases from V and 0 bases from J, with 14 bases between. CDR3 bases: TGTGCCAGCAGCTCCAAGAACCGGGACAGCACAGATACGCAGTATTTT. Protein product: CASSSKNRDSTDTQYF.